The present entry profiles one T cell receptor beta chain with its context. This specimen belongs to a study of siplizumab effects on memory and regulatory T cells. Looked up from germline, CDR1 is SNHLY and CDR2 is FYNNEI. The junction had 8 bases not matched to a gene; V was cut back by 3 bases and J by 4 bases. This CDR3 is 16 amino acids long. TCRdb's table, derived via immunoSEQ multiplex PCR, lists solely in-frame clones and lacks some. The sample includes 55,000 to 65,000 clones, around 98% seen only once; the top ten take about 1%. The receptor comes from a human donor in good health. The source material was naive CD8+ T cells sorted from blood. The V gene is TRBV2, the J gene TRBJ2-5; TRBD2 matches 10 bases. The CDR3 nucleotides read TGTGCCAGCAGTGATAGTCTAGCGGGAGCGGGAGAGACCCAGTACTTC. It encodes CASSDSLAGAGETQYF.